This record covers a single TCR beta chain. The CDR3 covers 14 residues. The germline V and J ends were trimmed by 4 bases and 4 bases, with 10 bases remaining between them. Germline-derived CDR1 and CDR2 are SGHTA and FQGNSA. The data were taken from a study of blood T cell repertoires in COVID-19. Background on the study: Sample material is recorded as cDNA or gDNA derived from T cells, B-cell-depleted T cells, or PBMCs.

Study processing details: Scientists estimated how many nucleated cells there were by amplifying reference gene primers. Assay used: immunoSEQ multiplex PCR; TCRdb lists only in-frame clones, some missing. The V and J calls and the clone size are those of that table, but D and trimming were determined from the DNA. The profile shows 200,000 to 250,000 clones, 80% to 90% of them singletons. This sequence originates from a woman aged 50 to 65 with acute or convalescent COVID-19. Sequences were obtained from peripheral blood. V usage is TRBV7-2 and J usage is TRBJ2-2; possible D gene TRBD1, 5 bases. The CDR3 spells CASSSQGSTGELFF. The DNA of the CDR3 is TGTGCCAGCAGCTCCCAGGGTTCCACCGGGGAGCTGTTTTTT.